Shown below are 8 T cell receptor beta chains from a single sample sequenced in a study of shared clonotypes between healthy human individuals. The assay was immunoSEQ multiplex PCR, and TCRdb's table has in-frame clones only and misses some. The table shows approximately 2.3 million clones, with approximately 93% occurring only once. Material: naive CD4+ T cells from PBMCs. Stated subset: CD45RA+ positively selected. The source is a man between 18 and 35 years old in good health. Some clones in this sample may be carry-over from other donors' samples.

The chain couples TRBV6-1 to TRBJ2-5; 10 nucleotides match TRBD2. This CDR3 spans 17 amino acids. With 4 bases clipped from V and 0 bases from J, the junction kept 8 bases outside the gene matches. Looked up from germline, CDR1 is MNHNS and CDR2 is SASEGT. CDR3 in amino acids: CASSVRTSGSYQETQYF. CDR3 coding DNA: TGTGCCAGCAGTGTCAGGACTAGCGGCTCGTACCAAGAGACCCAGTACTTC.

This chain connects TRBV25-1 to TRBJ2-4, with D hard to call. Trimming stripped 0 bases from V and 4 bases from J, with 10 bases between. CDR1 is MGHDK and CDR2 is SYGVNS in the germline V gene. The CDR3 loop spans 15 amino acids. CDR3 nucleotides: TGTGCCAGCAGTGAATATAGCCAGGAAAAAAACATTCAGTACTTC. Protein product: CASSEYSQEKNIQYF.

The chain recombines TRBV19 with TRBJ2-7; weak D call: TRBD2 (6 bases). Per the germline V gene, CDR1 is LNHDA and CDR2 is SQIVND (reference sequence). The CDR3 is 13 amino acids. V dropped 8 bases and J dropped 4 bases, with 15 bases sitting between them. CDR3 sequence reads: CASSGRTKYEQYF. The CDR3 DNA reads TGTGCCAGTTCGGGGAGGACCAAGTACGAGCAGTACTTC.

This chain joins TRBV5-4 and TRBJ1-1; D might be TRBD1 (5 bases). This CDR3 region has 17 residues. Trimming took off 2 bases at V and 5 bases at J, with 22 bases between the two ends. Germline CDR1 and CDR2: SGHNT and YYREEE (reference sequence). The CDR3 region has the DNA TGTGCCAGCAGCTTCTTGGACCGGGGCCCAGGGAAGACTGAAGCTTTCTTT. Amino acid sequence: CASSFLDRGPGKTEAFF.

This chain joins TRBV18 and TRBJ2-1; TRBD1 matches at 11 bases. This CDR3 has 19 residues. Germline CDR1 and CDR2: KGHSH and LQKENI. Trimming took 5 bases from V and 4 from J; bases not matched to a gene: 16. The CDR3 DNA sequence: TGTGCCAGCTCATCTTCCGGGACAGGGGGTGTCAAAGTATACAATGAGCAGTTCTTC. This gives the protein CASSSSGTGGVKVYNEQFF. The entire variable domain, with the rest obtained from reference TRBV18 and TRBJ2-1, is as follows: NAGVMQNPRHLVRRRGQEARLRCSPMKGHSHVYWYRQLPEEGLKFMVYLQKENIIDESGMPKERFSAEFPKEGPSILRIQQVVRGDSAAYFCASSSSGTGGVKVYNEQFFGPGTRLTVL.

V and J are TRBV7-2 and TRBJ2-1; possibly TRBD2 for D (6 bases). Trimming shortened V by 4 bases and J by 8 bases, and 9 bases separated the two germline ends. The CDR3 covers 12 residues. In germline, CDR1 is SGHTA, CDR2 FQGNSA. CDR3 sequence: CASSSASDEQFF. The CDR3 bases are TGTGCCAGCAGCTCGGCTAGCGATGAGCAGTTCTTC.

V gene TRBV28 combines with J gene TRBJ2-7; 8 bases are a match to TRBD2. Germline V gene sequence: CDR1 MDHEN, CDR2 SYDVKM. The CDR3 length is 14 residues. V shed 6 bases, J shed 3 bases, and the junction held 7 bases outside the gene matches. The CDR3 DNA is TGTGCCAGCAGGCTCCGGGGGGGAAACTACGAGCAGTACTTC. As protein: CASRLRGGNYEQYF.

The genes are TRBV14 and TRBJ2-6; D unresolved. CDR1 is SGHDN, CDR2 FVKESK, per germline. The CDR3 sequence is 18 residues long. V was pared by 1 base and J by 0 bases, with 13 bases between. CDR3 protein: CASSQVFSRVSGANVLTF. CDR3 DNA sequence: TGTGCCAGCAGCCAAGTTTTTAGTAGGGTCTCTGGGGCCAACGTCCTGACTTTC. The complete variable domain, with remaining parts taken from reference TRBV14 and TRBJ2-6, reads EAGVTQFPSHSVIEKGQTVTLRCDPISGHDNLYWYRRVMGKEIKFLLHFVKESKQDESGMPNNRFLAERTGGTYSTLKVQPAELEDSGVYFCASSQVFSRVSGANVLTFGAGSRLTVL.